The clone carrying this T cell receptor (beta chain) was observed many times. Profiled with immunoSEQ multiplex PCR; TCRdb holds only in-frame clones, not every one. Seen here are more than 55,000 clones, approximately 90% observed once, and the top ten hold approximately 1.3%. The data were taken from a study of blood T cell repertoires in COVID-19. This TCR derives from an elderly woman with acute or convalescent COVID-19. The sequenced sample consisted of peripheral blood.

CDR3: CASSMGTANEAFF. DNA of the CDR3: TGTGCCAGTAGTATGGGGACTGCCAATGAAGCTTTCTTT. The rearrangement uses TRBV19 and TRBJ1-1, with D possibly TRBD1 on 5 matching bases. Germline CDR1 is LNHDA and CDR2 is SQIVND (reference sequence). Trimming took 3 bases from V and 7 from J, leaving 12 bases between them. This CDR3 has 13 residues.